These T cell receptor beta chains were read from a single sample in a study of siplizumab effects on memory and regulatory T cells. Using immunoSEQ multiplex PCR, the repertoire was profiled, and TCRdb retains in-frame clones only, with some absent. The profile shows over 100,000 clones, over 85% of them singletons. The material sequenced was non-Treg CD4+ T cells sorted from blood. Receptor source: a human donor in good health. The CDR3 runs from the conserved cysteine through the conserved F or W. A D gene is named only where the DNA matches it firmly. The size of a clone is reported for some rows only, either as once, few or many, or as a class for expanded clones.

d_call: TRBD1; j_call: TRBJ1-1; v_call: TRBV9; clone_size: NA; cdr3_nt: TGTGCCAGCAGCCATAACCGGGGGACAACAGGGGGCTGGACTGAAGCTTTCTTT; cdr3_aa: CASSHNRGTTGGWTEAFF
d_call: TRBD1; j_call: TRBJ2-5; v_call: TRBV5-6; clone_size: NA; cdr3_nt: TGTGCCAGCAGCAGGGACAGTGGAGAGACCCAGTACTTC; cdr3_aa: CASSRDSGETQYF
d_call: TRBD2; j_call: TRBJ2-7; v_call: TRBV5-1; clone_size: NA; cdr3_nt: TGCGCCAGCAGCTTTTCCGGGACTAGCGGGGCTTACGAGCAGTACTTC; cdr3_aa: CASSFSGTSGAYEQYF
d_call: NA; j_call: TRBJ2-3; v_call: TRBV12-2; clone_size: NA; cdr3_nt: TGTGCAAGTCCCCCACCCCGGCTTCCCCCTGGAACAGATACGCAGTATTTT; cdr3_aa: CASPPPRLPPGTDTQYF
d_call: TRBD1; j_call: TRBJ2-1; v_call: TRBV9; clone_size: NA; cdr3_nt: TGTGCCAGCAGCGTCCGCTCCGGACAGGGGGCCTACAATGAGCAGTTCTTC; cdr3_aa: CASSVRSGQGAYNEQFF
d_call: NA; j_call: TRBJ2-5; v_call: TRBV30; clone_size: NA; cdr3_nt: TGTGCCTGGAGTGTACAAGCGGGCGGCGAGACCCAGTACTTC; cdr3_aa: CAWSVQAGGETQYF
d_call: TRBD2; j_call: TRBJ2-3; v_call: TRBV5-1; clone_size: once; cdr3_nt: TGCGCCAGCAGCAGGACGACTAGCGGTAGCACAGATACGCAGTATTTT; cdr3_aa: CASSRTTSGSTDTQYF
d_call: TRBD2; j_call: TRBJ2-7; v_call: TRBV4-2; clone_size: NA; cdr3_nt: TGTGCCAGCAGCCAAGAAGGAGCGGGGGGGCCGTACGAGCAGTACTTC; cdr3_aa: CASSQEGAGGPYEQYF
d_call: NA; j_call: TRBJ1-6; v_call: TRBV9; clone_size: once; cdr3_nt: TGTGCCAGCAGCGTAGGATCCGGACACCTACAGTCACCCCTCCACTTT; cdr3_aa: CASSVGSGHLQSPLHF
d_call: NA; j_call: TRBJ1-4; v_call: TRBV7-9; clone_size: once; cdr3_nt: TGTGCCAGCAGCTTAGCCCCGGGACATGATAATGAAAAACTGTTTTTT; cdr3_aa: CASSLAPGHDNEKLFF
d_call: NA; j_call: TRBJ1-1; v_call: TRBV28; clone_size: NA; cdr3_nt: TGTGCCAGCAGTTTTAATTGGGGGCGTGAAGCTTTCTTT; cdr3_aa: CASSFNWGREAFF
d_call: NA; j_call: TRBJ1-1; v_call: TRBV5-6; clone_size: NA; cdr3_nt: TGTGCCAGCAGCCGGGGCACAGGGCAAACCATGAACACTGAAGCTTTCTTT; cdr3_aa: CASSRGTGQTMNTEAFF
d_call: NA; j_call: TRBJ1-2; v_call: TRBV5-1; clone_size: NA; cdr3_nt: TGCGCCAGCAGCGCCAGTGGGAACTATGGCTACACCTTC; cdr3_aa: CASSASGNYGYTF
d_call: NA; j_call: TRBJ1-2; v_call: TRBV9; clone_size: NA; cdr3_nt: TGTGCCAGCAGCGGCATACAGAATAACTATGGCTACACCTTC; cdr3_aa: CASSGIQNNYGYTF
d_call: NA; j_call: TRBJ2-3; v_call: TRBV12-5; clone_size: NA; cdr3_nt: TGTGCTAGTGGTTTGGCATTTACGGGGGAAGCAGCAGATACGCAGTATTTT; cdr3_aa: CASGLAFTGEAADTQYF
d_call: NA; j_call: TRBJ2-1; v_call: TRBV7-6; clone_size: NA; cdr3_nt: TGTGCCAGCAGCCCCCGGACCCTCAATGAGCAGTTCTTC; cdr3_aa: CASSPRTLNEQFF
d_call: TRBD1; j_call: TRBJ1-1; v_call: TRBV7-2; clone_size: NA; cdr3_nt: TGTGCCAGCAGCGCTCGAGGACAGGGGGACACTGAAGCTTTCTTT; cdr3_aa: CASSARGQGDTEAFF
d_call: NA; j_call: TRBJ1-2; v_call: TRBV30; clone_size: NA; cdr3_nt: TGTGCCTGGAGTGTACAAAGGTCGGGGGGCTACACCTTC; cdr3_aa: CAWSVQRSGGYTF
d_call: NA; j_call: TRBJ1-1; v_call: TRBV9; clone_size: once; cdr3_nt: TGTGCCAGCAGCGTAGAGTCCCGGGGGCAAGCTTTCTTT; cdr3_aa: CASSVESRGQAFF
d_call: TRBD1; j_call: TRBJ2-1; v_call: TRBV28; clone_size: NA; cdr3_nt: TGTTCCTCCGGGACAGGGGCCGCTGGGTGGGGCAATGAGCAGTTCTTC; cdr3_aa: CSSGTGAAGWGNEQFF
d_call: TRBD1; j_call: TRBJ2-7; v_call: TRBV11-2; clone_size: NA; cdr3_nt: TGTGCCAGCAGCTTAGTGCGTGTAGGGGGCCACGAGCAGTACTTC; cdr3_aa: CASSLVRVGGHEQYF
d_call: TRBD1; j_call: TRBJ2-5; v_call: TRBV11-2; clone_size: NA; cdr3_nt: TGTGCCAGCAGCTTAGACGGACAGGGTCAAGAGACCCAGTACTTC; cdr3_aa: CASSLDGQGQETQYF
d_call: NA; j_call: TRBJ2-5; v_call: TRBV2; clone_size: NA; cdr3_nt: TGTGCCAGCAGTCTACTGCCTCGGGAGACCCAGTACTTC; cdr3_aa: CASSLLPRETQYF
d_call: NA; j_call: TRBJ1-2; v_call: TRBV9; clone_size: NA; cdr3_nt: TGTGCCAGCAGCGCGGGAGGGACCGTTCGTCATAGTGGCTACACCTTC; cdr3_aa: CASSAGGTVRHSGYTF
d_call: TRBD2; j_call: TRBJ2-3; v_call: TRBV5-1; clone_size: NA; cdr3_nt: TGCGCCAGCAAGAGGGAACGACTAGCGAGCACAGATACGCAGTATTTT; cdr3_aa: CASKRERLASTDTQYF
d_call: NA; j_call: TRBJ2-3; v_call: TRBV2; clone_size: NA; cdr3_nt: TGTGCCAGCAGTAACCCCGGGCTTTTCACAGATACGCAGTATTTT; cdr3_aa: CASSNPGLFTDTQYF
d_call: TRBD2; j_call: TRBJ2-2; v_call: TRBV10-3; clone_size: NA; cdr3_nt: TGTGCCATCAGTGAGTCTTCTAGCGGGGGGACCGGGGAGCTGTTTTTT; cdr3_aa: CAISESSSGGTGELFF
d_call: NA; j_call: TRBJ1-3; v_call: TRBV15; clone_size: few; cdr3_nt: TGTGCCACCAGCAGAGATTCTTTTGGAAACACCATATATTTT; cdr3_aa: CATSRDSFGNTIYF
d_call: NA; j_call: TRBJ1-3; v_call: TRBV6-6; clone_size: NA; cdr3_nt: TGTGCCAGCAGTTACCCGGGGGGGAACACCATATATTTT; cdr3_aa: CASSYPGGNTIYF
d_call: NA; j_call: TRBJ1-4; v_call: TRBV28; clone_size: NA; cdr3_nt: TGTGCCAGCAGTTTATTAGGGGCTAATGAAAAACTGTTTTTT; cdr3_aa: CASSLLGANEKLFF
d_call: NA; j_call: TRBJ2-3; v_call: TRBV6-5; clone_size: NA; cdr3_nt: TGTGCCAGCAGTTATCCCTCCCCAGGGGCCACAGATACGCAGTATTTT; cdr3_aa: CASSYPSPGATDTQYF
d_call: NA; j_call: TRBJ2-2; v_call: TRBV29-1; clone_size: NA; cdr3_nt: TGCAGCGTAGGGGGCGGGGAGCTGTTTTTT; cdr3_aa: CSVGGGELFF
d_call: NA; j_call: TRBJ1-2; v_call: TRBV9; clone_size: once; cdr3_nt: TGTGCCAGCAGCGTAGCGGGGGGAAGTCTGTATGGCTACACCTTC; cdr3_aa: CASSVAGGSLYGYTF
d_call: NA; j_call: TRBJ1-3; v_call: TRBV5-1; clone_size: NA; cdr3_nt: TGCGCCAGCAGCTCAGACAGGCCCTCTGGAAACACCATATATTTT; cdr3_aa: CASSSDRPSGNTIYF
d_call: NA; j_call: TRBJ2-6; v_call: TRBV28; clone_size: NA; cdr3_nt: TGTGCCAGCAGTTTGAGCTCTGGGGCCAACGTCCTGACTTTC; cdr3_aa: CASSLSSGANVLTF
d_call: NA; j_call: TRBJ2-1; v_call: TRBV18; clone_size: few; cdr3_nt: TGTGCCAGCTCACGGACAGTACAGAATGAGCAGTTCTTC; cdr3_aa: CASSRTVQNEQFF
d_call: TRBD1; j_call: TRBJ2-1; v_call: TRBV4-1; clone_size: NA; cdr3_nt: TGCGCCAGCAGCCAAGATAGGACAGGGGTGTACAATGAGCAGTTCTTC; cdr3_aa: CASSQDRTGVYNEQFF
d_call: NA; j_call: TRBJ1-1; v_call: TRBV11-2; clone_size: NA; cdr3_nt: TGTGCCAGCAGCTTTGCCAGACAGAACACTGAAGCTTTCTTT; cdr3_aa: CASSFARQNTEAFF
d_call: TRBD2; j_call: TRBJ2-5; v_call: TRBV10-2; clone_size: NA; cdr3_nt: TGCGCCAGCACCGGGCGGGGGGCGCCACAAGAGACCCAGTACTTC; cdr3_aa: CASTGRGAPQETQYF
d_call: NA; j_call: TRBJ1-1; v_call: TRBV18; clone_size: NA; cdr3_nt: TGTGCCAGCCAAAGGGCACAGTGGGCGAACACTGAAGCTTTCTTT; cdr3_aa: CASQRAQWANTEAFF
d_call: NA; j_call: TRBJ2-7; v_call: TRBV6-6; clone_size: NA; cdr3_nt: TGTGCCAGCATAGGGCCCGGCGAGCAGTACTTC; cdr3_aa: CASIGPGEQYF
d_call: TRBD1; j_call: TRBJ1-6; v_call: TRBV6-6; clone_size: NA; cdr3_nt: TGTGCCAGCAGCAGGACAGGCCCCTATAATTCACCCCTCCACTTT; cdr3_aa: CASSRTGPYNSPLHF